This is a list of T cell receptor beta chains from one sample in a study of T-cell memory formation after mild COVID-19. TCRdb called the 5' RACE reads again in MiXCR, with one record for every CDR3 protein. The sample consists of over 350,000 distinct CDR3 sequences, 16% of them appearing once. The specimen was PBMCs or a T cell subset sorted from them (not recorded which). These receptors were taken from a young man who had mild COVID-19 (a few samples of this study predate the infection). Cell type and time point are not known. The CDR3 runs from the conserved cysteine through the conserved F or W. Each record gives: J gene, clone size, D gene, V gene, CDR3 DNA, CDR3 protein. D genes are given only for firm matches. The size entry is marked missing in some rows and otherwise reads once, few, many or a size class.

TRBJ1-5 | few | . | TRBV12-3/TRBV12-4 | TGTGCCAGCAGTTTGGGTCCTGGAACAGTGCGTGGTCAGCCCCAGCATTTT | CASSLGPGTVRGQPQHF
TRBJ2-1 | . | . | TRBV20-1 | TGCAGTGCTAGAGAACTAGCCCAAGCCTACAATGAGCAGTTCTTC | CSARELAQAYNEQFF
TRBJ2-3 | . | . | TRBV7-6 | TGTGCCAGCAGCCCTCGCCCGGCCGGGAGCACAGATACGCAGTATTTT | CASSPRPAGSTDTQYF
TRBJ2-5 | few | . | TRBV28 | TGTGCCAGCGGGATCTCAGGGACACTTCTCAGGAGGCGAGAGACCCAGTACTTC | CASGISGTLLRRRETQYF
TRBJ1-5 | . | TRBD1 | TRBV7-2 | TGTGCCAGCAGCTTAACCGGGACAGGGGGTCAGCCCCAGCATTTT | CASSLTGTGGQPQHF
TRBJ2-2 | few | . | TRBV20-1 | TGCAGTGCCCAATCCGCAGGGAAAGCGAACACCGGGGAGCTGTTTTTT | CSAQSAGKANTGELFF
TRBJ1-6 | . | . | TRBV5-1 | TGCGCCAGCAGCTTGGATGGTCTTAATTCACCCCTCCACTTT | CASSLDGLNSPLHF
TRBJ2-5 | few | . | TRBV12-3/TRBV12-4 | TGTGCCAGCAGTTTCTACACAGGCTCACAAGAGACCCAGTACTTC | CASSFYTGSQETQYF
TRBJ2-3 | . | . | TRBV7-3 | TGTGCCAGCAGCTTAAGCCAGGGTATAGATACGCAGTATTTT | CASSLSQGIDTQYF
TRBJ2-7 | many | . | TRBV3-1 | TGTGCCAGCAGCGGGCCGCCGCTCTACGAGCAGTACTTC | CASSGPPLYEQYF
TRBJ2-3 | . | TRBD1 | TRBV6-5 | TGTGCCAGTGGCCGGGACAGGGAAAGAAGAGGGACAGATACGCAGTATTTT | CASGRDRERRGTDTQYF